This T cell receptor (beta chain) was captured in a study of regulatory T cells in long-lasting Graves disease. Ten or more counts support this clonotype. Assembly of TCR beta libraries relied on iRepertoire HTBI primers together with Arm-PCR of CDR3 regions. TCRdb re-analysed the multiplex PCR reads in MiXCR, keeping a single row per CDR3 protein. Among 450,000 to 700,000 distinct CDR3 sequences, less than 15% were seen once, and the ten largest hold under 10%. Time point reported: newly diagnosed GD, antithyroid drugs for less than 3 months. Extracted RNA from PBMCs served as the source of the TCR library. Germline values: CDR1 LNHDA, CDR2 SQIVND (reference sequence). This CDR3 spans 14 amino acids. V lost 4 bases and J lost 1, with 10 bases in between. A further study also used this sample, focusing on T cells in Graves' hyperthyroidism and ophthalmopathy.

Sequenced here: peripheral blood mononuclear cells (PBMCs), sampled at new diagnosis, from a patient treated with antithyroid drugs. V gene TRBV19 combines with J gene TRBJ1-1, with D maybe TRBD1 (5 bases). The clonotype was recovered from a man aged 30 to 39 with Graves disease. The CDR3 sequence: CASSRVGGNTEAFF. The CDR3 nucleotides are TGTGCCAGTAGTAGGGTGGGGGGGAACACTGAAGCTTTCTTT.